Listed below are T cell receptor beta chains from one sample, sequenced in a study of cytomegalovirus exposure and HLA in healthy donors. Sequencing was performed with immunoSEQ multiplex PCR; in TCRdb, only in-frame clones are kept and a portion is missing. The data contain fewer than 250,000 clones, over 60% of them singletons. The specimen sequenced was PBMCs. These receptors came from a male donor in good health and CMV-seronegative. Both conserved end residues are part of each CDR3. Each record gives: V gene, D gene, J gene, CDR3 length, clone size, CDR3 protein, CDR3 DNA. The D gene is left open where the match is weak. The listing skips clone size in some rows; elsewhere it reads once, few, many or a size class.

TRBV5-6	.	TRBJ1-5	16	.	CASSVGAGASNQPQHF	TGTGCCAGCAGCGTGGGTGCAGGGGCGAGCAATCAGCCCCAGCATTTT
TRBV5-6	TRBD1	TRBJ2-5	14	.	CASSLGQGGETQYF	TGTGCCAGCAGTCTCGGACAGGGGGGAGAGACCCAGTACTTC
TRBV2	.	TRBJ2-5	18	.	CASKTTRGKRPYQETQYF	TGTGCCAGCAAAACGACCAGGGGCAAGCGCCCGTACCAAGAGACCCAGTACTTC
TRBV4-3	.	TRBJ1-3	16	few	CASSQDLPGTGNTIYF	TGCGCCAGCAGCCAAGATCTCCCAGGGACTGGAAACACCATATATTTT
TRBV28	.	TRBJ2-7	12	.	CASSRRRYEQYF	TGTGCCAGCAGTCGCCGGCGGTACGAGCAGTACTTC
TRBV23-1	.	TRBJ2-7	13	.	CASSPETGSEQYF	TGCGCCAGCAGCCCAGAAACAGGGAGCGAGCAGTACTTC
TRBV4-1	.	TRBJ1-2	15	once	CASSQDAQVIYGYTF	TGCGCCAGCAGCCAAGATGCGCAGGTTATCTATGGCTACACCTTC
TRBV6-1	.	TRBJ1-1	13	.	CASSEVGGAEAFF	TGTGCCAGCAGTGAAGTAGGGGGTGCTGAAGCTTTCTTT
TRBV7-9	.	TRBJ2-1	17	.	CASSHGQTDFTYNEQFF	TGTGCCAGCAGCCATGGACAGACAGATTTTACCTACAATGAGCAGTTCTTC
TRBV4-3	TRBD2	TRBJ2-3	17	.	CASSPSGLAASTDTQYF	TGCGCCAGCAGCCCATCTGGCCTAGCGGCTAGCACAGATACGCAGTATTTT